This entry is about one TCR beta chain. Its antigen is not identified. The template was RNA from unsorted bulk tissue. The normal lung tissue was taken more than 3 cm from the tumor edge. Donors were chemotherapy-naive, newly diagnosed lung cancer surgical patients in China, August–late 2014. The data belong to a study of tumor and adjacent non-tumor tissue in lung cancer. Study summary: Patients were aged roughly 31 to 76, ten or so men and about five women, stage I to III. Samples averaged approximately 4.2 million productive TCRbeta reads each. Overall study results and limits: Tumor repertoires had a smaller top 100 clone share than normal lung.

Three rounds of nested PCR, following a modified ARM-PCR protocol, produced the TCRbeta library. TCRdb processed the multiplex PCR reads anew with MiXCR; each CDR3 protein has one entry. This table has 100,000 or so distinct CDR3 sequences, about 60% appearing once. This CDR3 spans 13 amino acids. Germline trimming cut 3 bases from V and 10 bases from J; bases unmatched to any gene: 11. The germline V gene encodes CDR1 SQVTM and CDR2 ANQGSEA. This clonotype originated in a man aged 25-45 years with non-small cell lung cancer. The V and J genes are TRBV29-1 and TRBJ2-7, with 8 positions matching TRBD1. The specimen sequenced was distant non-tumor lung tissue. The CDR3 DNA follows: TGCAGCGTTGATGGGACAGCACAGGGGGAACAGTACTTC. It yields the protein CSVDGTAQGEQYF.